This note documents a single T cell receptor (beta chain) sequence. No antigen is known for it. The TCR beta CDR3 regions underwent amplification using RNA transcripts as the source. Researchers ran a first-round RT-PCR on the TCR CDR3 using the HTBI primer set. TCRdb fed the multiplex PCR reads into MiXCR, producing one record per CDR3 protein. The sample comprises a few hundred thousand distinct CDR3 sequences, 20% to 25% of which are singletons, and around 54% rests with the top ten. These data originate in a study of T cells in Graves' hyperthyroidism and ophthalmopathy. General observations from the study: With a median lead of 6.5 months before onset, the model predicted ophthalmopathy. Separation of ophthalmopathy from stable hyperthyroidism was achieved by a 13 V-J model.

CDR1 is LNHDA and CDR2 is SQIVND in the germline V gene (reference sequence). The CDR3 spans 15 residues. With 5 bases removed from V and 3 bases from J, the gap between germline ends came to 17 bases. Sequenced: blood. V and J are TRBV19 and TRBJ2-7, with D tentatively TRBD2 (6 bases). This sequence originates from a woman aged 70 to 79 with Graves' ophthalmopathy. The CDR3 protein is CASSSKDGGFYEQYF. The CDR3 DNA follows: TGTGCCAGTAGTTCTAAGGACGGGGGATTCTACGAGCAGTACTTC.